One sample yielded the 26 T cell receptor beta chains listed below, sequenced in a study of blood T cell repertoires in COVID-19. The assay was immunoSEQ multiplex PCR, and TCRdb's table has in-frame clones only and misses some. The sample includes approximately 300,000 clones, around 87% of them seen just once. Specimen: peripheral blood. The receptor set was obtained from a woman aged 45-65 years with active or convalescent COVID-19.

The rearrangement joins TRBV6-5 to TRBJ1-2, with TRBD1 as a possible D gene (6 bases). Trimming removed 1 base from V and 2 bases from J, with 8 bases in between. CDR1 MNHEY and CDR2 SVGAGI come from the germline V gene. CDR3 length equals 14 residues. CDR3 in amino acids: CASSYYGGNYGYTF. The CDR3 coding sequence is TGTGCCAGCAGTTACTATGGGGGCAACTATGGCTACACCTTC.

The rearrangement links TRBV6-5 to TRBJ1-2; 8 nucleotides align to TRBD1. The CDR3 loop spans 15 amino acids. In germline, CDR1 is MNHEY, CDR2 SVGAGI. The J segment lost 4 bases and the V segment lost 5 bases, leaving 9 bases of the junction unmatched. CDR3: CASSPQLGTGYGYTF. CDR3 sequence (DNA): TGTGCCAGCAGTCCTCAATTGGGGACAGGCTATGGCTACACCTTC.

Only a few counts were recorded for this clone. The chain joins TRBV2 to TRBJ1-2; 8 bases are shared with TRBD1. This CDR3 has 14 amino acids. The J segment lost 4 bases and the V segment lost 5 bases, leaving 6 bases of the junction unmatched. Germline loops: CDR1 SNHLY, CDR2 FYNNEI. CDR3 sequence reads: CASSKDRVGYGYTF. The DNA for the CDR3 is TGTGCCAGCAGTAAGGACAGGGTCGGCTATGGCTACACCTTC.

J is TRBJ1-1 and V is TRBV12-3 or TRBV12-4; no reliable D call. V lost 3 bases, J lost 5 bases, and 10 bases lay in between. The CDR3 covers 13 residues. The CDR3 protein is CASSFEPVTEAFF. In nucleotides, the CDR3 is TGTGCCAGCAGTTTTGAGCCCGTGACTGAAGCTTTCTTT.

The chain recombines TRBV9 with TRBJ1-1; tentatively, D is TRBD1 (6 bases). The CDR3 runs 13 residues. CDR1 SGDLS and CDR2 YYNGEE come from the germline V gene. Trimming took off 0 bases at V and 5 bases at J, with 8 bases between the two ends. DNA for the CDR3: TGTGCCAGCAGCGTAGCAGGGGAAACTGAAGCTTTCTTT. It specifies CASSVAGETEAFF.

The chain carries TRBV6-1 and TRBJ2-2, with 11 bases that match TRBD1. CDR3 length equals 16 residues. Losses at the gene ends were 2 bases for V and 7 bases for J; bases not matched to a gene: 6. The germline CDR1 and CDR2 sequences are MNHNS and SASEGT. The CDR3 bases are TGTGCCAGCAGTGAAAGGGGGACAGGGGGGATCGGGGAGCTGTTTTTT. The encoded protein is CASSERGTGGIGELFF.

The rearrangement joins TRBV4-1 to TRBJ1-4; TRBD1 matches 9 bases. In germline, CDR1 is MGHRA, CDR2 YSYEKL. There are 16 residues in the CDR3. The V and J ends lost 0 bases and 8 bases, in that order; junction bases with no gene match: 7. CDR3 DNA sequence: TGCGCCAGCAGCCAAGAGTGGGGGACAGGGAAGGAAAAACTGTTTTTT. Translating it yields CASSQEWGTGKEKLFF.

The V gene is TRBV29-1, the J gene TRBJ2-7, with TRBD2 identical over 10 bases. CDR3 size: 14 residues. Germline V CDR1 and CDR2: SQVTM, ANQGSEA. Unmatched junction bases numbered 7, after V lost 3 bases and J lost 5 bases. The CDR3 DNA is TGCAGCGTTGAGGTAGCGGGAGGAATAAACGAGCAGTACTTC. Amino acids: CSVEVAGGINEQYF.

In DNA form, the CDR3 reads TGTGCCAGCAGTTCTAGCGGTCTTAAGCAGTTCTTC. It encodes CASSSSGLKQFF. This sequence joins TRBV28 and TRBJ2-1; 7 bases line up with TRBD2. The V gene end was trimmed by 4 bases and the J gene end by 11 bases; junction bases not matched to a gene: 5. Germline V lookup: CDR1 MDHEN, CDR2 SYDVKM. This CDR3 has 12 residues.

This chain uses TRBV7-8 with TRBJ2-2, with 10 bases aligning to TRBD2. The CDR3 covers 17 residues. The V and J ends lost 0 bases and 3 bases, in that order; junction bases with no gene match: 4. The V gene's germline CDR1 is SGHVS and CDR2 FQNEAQ. Here the CDR3 DNA reads TGTGCCAGCAGCTTAGCCAGCGGGGGGGCGTACACCGGGGAGCTGTTTTTT. Protein: CASSLASGGAYTGELFF.

The genes are TRBV7-9 and TRBJ1-2, with a weak D call TRBD1 (6 bases). Trimming took off 5 bases at V and 4 bases at J, with 14 bases between the two ends. CDR3 length: 14 residues. Germline V gene data show CDR1 as SEHNR and CDR2 as FQNEAQ (reference sequence). The CDR3 DNA follows: TGTGCCAGCAGCGGGGGCGAGGGCAGCTATGGCTACACCTTC. Its translation: CASSGGEGSYGYTF.

The J gene is TRBJ2-7, the V gene TRBV27, with D possibly TRBD1 on 6 matching bases. Trimming pared 8 bases from V and 0 bases from J, leaving 20 bases between. Germline values: CDR1 MNHEY, CDR2 SMNVEV (reference sequence). This CDR3 is 16 amino acids long. For the CDR3, the DNA is TGTGCCAGCTGCCCATTAACACGGGACACCTCCTACGAGCAGTACTTC. Translation gives CASCPLTRDTSYEQYF.

The rearrangement uses TRBV2 and TRBJ1-3; D gene unclear. Trimming took 4 bases from V and 0 from J, leaving 10 bases between them. CDR3 length: 15 residues. CDR1 and CDR2 from the germline V gene are SNHLY and FYNNEI. The CDR3 DNA sequence: TGTGCCAGCAGTGGAGAACGATTCTCTGGAAACACCATATATTTT. Translation gives CASSGERFSGNTIYF.

V gene TRBV5-1 combines with J gene TRBJ2-1; 7 nucleotides line up with TRBD2. The CDR3 is 15 amino acids. The germline V gene encodes CDR1 SGHRS and CDR2 YFSETQ. Germline trimming cut 3 bases from V and 0 bases from J; bases unmatched to any gene: 3. This CDR3 is CASSSLAGSYNEQFF. The CDR3 DNA reads as TGCGCCAGCAGCTCGTTAGCGGGCTCCTACAATGAGCAGTTCTTC.

J is TRBJ2-5 and V is TRBV19; D is perhaps TRBD2 (6 bases). Germline V gives CDR1 LNHDA, CDR2 SQIVND (reference sequence). The CDR3 has 13 residues. V was cut by 7 bases and J by 2 bases, with 11 bases left in between. The CDR3 DNA follows: TGTGCCAGTAATCTGGCGGGGCAAGAGACCCAGTACTTC. Translating gives CASNLAGQETQYF.

This clone occurred once. This rearrangement joins TRBV4-1 to TRBJ2-7; D is perhaps TRBD1 (6 bases). CDR1 and CDR2 (germline): MGHRA, YSYEKL. With 2 bases removed from V and 1 base from J, the gap between germline ends came to 12 bases. This CDR3 spans 15 amino acids. CDR3 sequence: CASSQRTDLSYEQYF. The CDR3 coding sequence is TGCGCCAGCAGCCAACGGACAGACCTATCCTACGAGCAGTACTTC.

This sequence joins TRBV9 and TRBJ1-3; D is undetermined. Germline V gives CDR1 SGDLS, CDR2 YYNGEE. The CDR3 is 11 residues long. Trimming removed 8 bases from V and 4 bases from J, with 7 bases in between. CDR3 sequence (DNA): TGTGCCAGTAAATCCGGAAACACCATATATTTT. Protein product: CASKSGNTIYF.

V is TRBV2 and J is TRBJ2-1; possibly TRBD2 for D (6 bases). The CDR3 spans 14 residues. Germline V gene data show CDR1 as SNHLY and CDR2 as FYNNEI. The V and J ends lost 7 bases and 6 bases respectively, with 16 bases between them. The CDR3 loop reads CASTYGQGGNEQFF. The CDR3 DNA is TGTGCCAGCACGTATGGGCAGGGAGGCAATGAGCAGTTCTTC. Filled out from reference TRBV2 and TRBJ2-1, the complete variable domain reads EPEVTQTPSHQVTQMGQEVILRCVPISNHLYFYWYRQILGQKVEFLVSFYNNEISEKSEIFDDQFSVERPDGSNFTLKIRSTKLEDSAMYFCASTYGQGGNEQFFGPGTRLTVL.

This chain links TRBV27 with TRBJ2-2, with 14 positions matching TRBD2. Per the germline V gene, CDR1 is MNHEY and CDR2 is SMNVEV (reference sequence). CDR3 length: 18 residues. The J segment lost 3 bases and the V segment lost 3 bases, leaving 6 bases of the junction unmatched. CDR3 in amino acids: CASSFRLAGGRDTGELFF. Here the CDR3 DNA reads TGTGCCAGCAGTTTTAGACTAGCGGGGGGGCGAGACACCGGGGAGCTGTTTTTT.

This clone was seen only once. The CDR3 loop reads CASSLGRDRGNTGELFF. CDR3 nucleotide sequence: TGTGCCAGCAGTTTAGGGCGGGACAGGGGGAACACCGGGGAGCTGTTTTTT. The chain recombines TRBV28 with TRBJ2-2; 10 nucleotides match TRBD1. V shed 2 bases and J 1 base; nucleotides not matched to a gene: 4. The length of the CDR3 is 17 residues. From germline, CDR1 is MDHEN and CDR2 SYDVKM.

The chain joins TRBV29-1 to TRBJ2-3, with 10 bases that match TRBD1. V dropped 5 bases and J dropped 3; count of bases not matched to a gene: 5. Germline loops: CDR1 SQVTM, CDR2 ANQGSEA. This CDR3 comprises 14 residues. The CDR3 region has the DNA TGCAGCGTTTCCCGGGACAGGGGTACAGATACGCAGTATTTT. Amino acid sequence: CSVSRDRGTDTQYF.

This chain uses TRBV21-1 with TRBJ2-1; the D call of TRBD2 is as the table states it, not checked on the DNA. TRBV21-1 is assigned pseudogene status. This CDR3 contains 18 residues. The CDR3 coding sequence is TGTGCCAGCAGCCCCGAAGGAGTTTTTCTTAGCTCCTACAATGAGCAGTTCTTC. Encoded protein: CASSPEGVFLSSYNEQFF.

The rearrangement links TRBV19 to TRBJ1-1, with 7 bases lining up with TRBD1. This CDR3 comprises 13 residues. Germline-derived CDR1 and CDR2 are LNHDA and SQIVND (reference sequence). Trimming removed 4 bases from V and 5 bases from J; junction bases left unmatched: 4. The CDR3 sequence: CASSNRGQTEAFF. The CDR3 DNA follows: TGTGCCAGTAGTAACAGGGGTCAAACTGAAGCTTTCTTT.

In this sample, this clone turned up a few times. The chain couples TRBV21-1 to TRBJ1-5; TRBD1, the table's D call, was not compared with the DNA. TRBV21-1 is shown as a pseudogene. The CDR3 is made up of 18 amino acids. CDR3 in amino acids: CASSIYIGQGPSNQPQHF. In DNA, the CDR3 is TGTGCCAGCAGCATCTACATCGGACAGGGACCGAGCAATCAGCCCCAGCATTTT.

The CDR3 DNA reads TGCGCCAGCAGCTTGGAGGGGCCCGGGGAGCTGTTTTTT. Translated, it gives CASSLEGPGELFF. V gene TRBV5-1 combines with J gene TRBJ2-2; tentative D call: TRBD1 (5 bases). Per germline, CDR1 SGHRS and CDR2 YFSETQ. The ends were cut back, 0 bases at V and 6 bases at J, with 6 bases in the middle. This CDR3 region has 13 residues.

The chain employs TRBV19 and TRBJ1-1, with 7 bases that match TRBD1. Germline CDR1 is LNHDA and CDR2 is SQIVND (reference sequence). V dropped 6 bases and J dropped 6; count of bases not matched to a gene: 19. The CDR3 consists of 17 residues. DNA for the CDR3: TGTGCCAGTAGCCCTCTGTGGGGAGACAGGGCGTTGTCTGAAGCTTTCTTT. This translates into CASSPLWGDRALSEAFF.